Below, 31 T cell receptor beta chains from the same sample are listed, as sequenced in a study of T cell responses to AZD1222 COVID-19 vaccine. Profiled with immunoSEQ multiplex PCR; TCRdb holds only in-frame clones, not every one. The sample holds over 100,000 clones, approximately 88% seen once. The sequences come from peripheral blood, collected on day 0 of MenACWY control vaccination. These receptors were taken from an adult in good health.

The chain is built from TRBV12-3 or TRBV12-4 and TRBJ1-1; D not certain. The V end lost 3 bases, the J end lost 0 bases, and 2 bases lay between the germline ends. The CDR3 consists of 12 residues. CDR3 residues: CASSLMNTEAFF. As DNA, the CDR3 is TGTGCCAGCAGTTTGATGAACACTGAAGCTTTCTTT.

The V call is TRBV19, the J call TRBJ1-5; 8 bases align to TRBD1. V gave up 6 bases and J gave up 4 bases; unmatched junction bases: 5. The CDR3 contains 14 residues. The germline gives CDR1 LNHDA, CDR2 SQIVND (reference sequence). CDR3 DNA sequence: TGTGCCAGTAGATCAGGGGGCTTTAATCAGCCCCAGCATTTT. It is translated as CASRSGGFNQPQHF.

The chain recombines TRBV7-3 with TRBJ2-5; TRBD2 matches 10 bases. V lost 2 bases and J lost 2; bases outside the gene matches: 5. Germline assignment: CDR1 SGHTA and CDR2 FQGTGA. The CDR3 has 16 amino acids. DNA of the CDR3: TGTGCCAGCAGCTTAGGTTCTAGCGGGGGACAAGAGACCCAGTACTTC. Amino acids: CASSLGSSGGQETQYF.

The rearrangement uses TRBV6-5 and TRBJ1-5, with D perhaps matching TRBD1 (6 bases). V lost 8 bases to trimming and J lost 3 bases, with 14 bases between them. This CDR3 spans 14 amino acids. The germline V gene encodes CDR1 MNHEY and CDR2 SVGAGI. The CDR3 DNA reads as TGTGCCAGCGCCTGGGGGGGGCCCAATCAGCCCCAGCATTTT. This encodes CASAWGGPNQPQHF.

The rearrangement uses TRBV24-1 and TRBJ2-1; TRBD1 aligns across 9 bases. The CDR3 runs to 13 residues. Germline assignment: CDR1 KGHDR and CDR2 SFDVKD. The J segment lost 7 bases and the V segment lost 12 bases, leaving 9 bases of the junction unmatched. The CDR3 DNA reads as TGTGCCTACCGGGACAGGGACACTAATGAGCAGTTCTTC. Translation gives CAYRDRDTNEQFF.

The genes are TRBV11-2 and TRBJ2-7; no reliable D call. This CDR3 is built from 13 residues. Deletions cut 1 base from V and 7 bases from J, with 11 bases between. The germline gives CDR1 SGHAT, CDR2 FQNNGV. The CDR3 sequence is CASSLVGLGEQYF. The CDR3 nucleotides are TGTGCCAGCAGCTTAGTGGGATTGGGGGAGCAGTACTTC.

This chain uses TRBV30 with TRBJ1-3; unclear D gene. Germline-derived CDR1 and CDR2 are GTSNPN and SVGIG (reference sequence). V lost 4 bases and J lost 4, with 8 bases in between. The CDR3 length is 12 residues. The CDR3 protein is CAWKGGGNTIYF. CDR3 bases: TGTGCCTGGAAGGGTGGGGGAAACACCATATATTTT.

This clone showed up just once. The chain uses TRBV27 and TRBJ1-2, with TRBD1 identical over 7 bases. The CDR3 runs to 16 residues. Germline loops: CDR1 MNHEY, CDR2 SMNVEV (reference sequence). V was clipped by 10 bases and J by 4 bases; unmatched bases: 18. CDR3 amino acids: CATRSGGTDQFYGYTF. The CDR3 DNA sequence: TGTGCCACCAGATCGGGAGGGACAGACCAATTCTATGGCTACACCTTC.

This clone was observed a few times. V and J are TRBV12-3 or TRBV12-4 and TRBJ1-5; D gene ambiguous. Trimming removed 4 bases at V and 2 bases at J, with 3 bases between. There are 12 residues in the CDR3. CDR3 sequence (DNA): TGTGCCAGCAGTTGGGGCAATCAGCCCCAGCATTTT. Translating gives CASSWGNQPQHF.

The J gene is TRBJ1-5, the V gene TRBV10-3, with D unclear. This CDR3 region has 13 residues. V lost 0 bases, J lost 6 bases, and 6 bases lay in between. Germline V gene lookup returns CDR1 ENHRY and CDR2 SYGVKD. CDR3 region: CAISESWGQPQHF. CDR3 DNA: TGTGCCATCAGTGAGTCCTGGGGTCAGCCCCAGCATTTT.

The chain's CDR3 is CASSVGCLQATYEQYF. The CDR3 coding sequence is TGTGCCAGCAGTGTGGGTTGCTTGCAGGCAACCTACGAGCAGTACTTC. This chain connects TRBV6-4 to TRBJ2-7; D is uncertain. The CDR3 is 16 amino acids. With 4 bases removed from V and 2 bases from J, the gap between germline ends came to 18 bases. CDR1 MRHNA and CDR2 SNTAGT come from the germline V gene.

The chain carries TRBV6-2 or TRBV6-3 and TRBJ1-5, with D unclear. V gave up 5 bases and J gave up 4 bases, with 15 bases separating them. The CDR3 spans 15 residues. In germline, CDR1 is MNHEY, CDR2 SVGEGT. The CDR3 region has the DNA TGTGCCAGCAGTCAACATGTCGGGAGAAATCAGCCCCAGCATTTT. Protein product: CASSQHVGRNQPQHF.

The V and J genes are TRBV11-3 and TRBJ2-3; the D is unclear. The CDR3 is made up of 12 amino acids. Deletions cut 2 bases from V and 6 bases from J, with 6 bases between. Germline CDR1 and CDR2: SGHNT and YENEEA. The CDR3 here is CASSLTVDTQYF. The DNA of the CDR3 is TGTGCCAGCAGCTTAACAGTGGATACGCAGTATTTT.

This CDR3 is CASSLAGGRLHF. For the CDR3, the DNA is TGTGCCAGCAGCTTAGCAGGGGGTCGCCTCCACTTT. The rearrangement joins TRBV7-2 to TRBJ1-6; perhaps TRBD1 as D (6 bases). Trimming took off 0 bases at V and 15 bases at J, with 9 bases between the two ends. The CDR3 totals 12 residues. The germline V gene encodes CDR1 SGHTA and CDR2 FQGNSA.

V is TRBV30 and J is TRBJ2-7, with D maybe TRBD1 (6 bases). Germline lookup yields CDR1 GTSNPN and CDR2 SVGIG (reference sequence). Between the trimmed V and J ends, which lost 1 base and 2 bases, there was a span of 12 bases. This CDR3 contains 14 residues. This CDR3 is CAWSGGGSTYEQYF. The CDR3 DNA reads TGTGCCTGGAGTGGAGGGGGTTCGACCTACGAGCAGTACTTC.

This chain uses TRBV7-2 with TRBJ2-1, with TRBD1 matching 7 bases. From germline, CDR1 is SGHTA and CDR2 FQGNSA. CDR3 size: 16 residues. The trim removed 5 bases at V and 6 bases at J, leaving 13 bases unmatched. The CDR3 DNA is TGTGCCAGCAGCCACGGTAGGGGACAGATAAGCAATGAGCAGTTCTTC. Translating gives CASSHGRGQISNEQFF.

The rearrangement links TRBV7-8 to TRBJ2-1, with TRBD1 matching 8 bases. Germline CDR1 is SGHVS and CDR2 is FQNEAQ. The V segment lost 5 bases and the J segment 7 bases; nucleotides outside the gene matches: 16. This CDR3 comprises 17 residues. CDR3 region: CASSRRLRGQGRNEQFF. As DNA, the CDR3 is TGTGCCAGCAGCCGTCGGCTGCGCGGACAGGGACGGAATGAGCAGTTCTTC.

The chain couples TRBV27 to TRBJ1-1; D call uncertain. V lost 5 bases, J lost 12 bases, and 13 bases lay in between. The CDR3 runs 11 residues. The V gene's germline CDR1 is MNHEY and CDR2 SMNVEV (reference sequence). CDR3 DNA: TGTGCCAGCAGTCAGGACCGGAGAACTTTCTTT. The encoded protein is CASSQDRRTFF.

The CDR3 bases are TGTGCCAGCAGGCGACAGGATGACTATGGCTACACCTTC. Residues: CASRRQDDYGYTF. The gene calls are TRBV28 and TRBJ1-2; weak D call: TRBD1 (6 bases). The CDR3 is 13 amino acids. V dropped 6 bases and J dropped 3 bases, with 11 bases sitting between them. CDR1 MDHEN and CDR2 SYDVKM come from the germline V gene.

This sequence joins TRBV4-3 and TRBJ1-4, with D maybe TRBD1 (6 bases). The ends were cut back, 2 bases at V and 7 bases at J, with 14 bases in the middle. The CDR3 consists of 15 residues. Germline V gene sequence: CDR1 LGHNA, CDR2 YSLEER. CDR3 nucleotide sequence: TGCGCCAGCAGCCAATTTTCGACAGGCCGTGAAAAACTGTTTTTT. Its translation: CASSQFSTGREKLFF.

J is TRBJ1-4 and V is TRBV7-2; no clear D gene. Trimming pared 1 base from V and 2 bases from J, leaving 8 bases between. This CDR3 is 15 amino acids long. CDR1 and CDR2 (germline): SGHTA, FQGNSA. CDR3 sequence (DNA): TGTGCCAGCAGCTTAGTTAGTACCACTAATGAAAAACTGTTTTTT. It encodes CASSLVSTTNEKLFF.

This chain connects TRBV24-1 to TRBJ2-4; no clear D gene. The germline V gene has CDR1 KGHDR and CDR2 SFDVKD. The CDR3 runs to 15 residues. The V gene lost 7 bases and the J gene lost 7 bases, with 19 bases spanning the gap. In nucleotides, the CDR3 is TGTGCCACCAGAGCCCGTCCTATGTCGATGAACATTCAGTACTTC. It encodes CATRARPMSMNIQYF.

CDR3 region: CASSYSQDRDSSPLHF. The CDR3 bases are TGTGCCAGCAGTTACTCGCAGGACAGGGATTCATCACCCCTCCACTTT. The chain recombines TRBV6-6 with TRBJ1-6; 8 bases fit TRBD1. Germline values: CDR1 MNHNY, CDR2 SVGAGI (reference sequence). Losses at the gene ends were 0 bases for V and 10 bases for J; bases not matched to a gene: 8. This CDR3 is built from 16 residues.

This chain uses TRBV9 with TRBJ1-4; possible D gene TRBD1, 6 bases. Germline assignment: CDR1 SGDLS and CDR2 YYNGEE. Trimming stripped 4 bases from V and 6 bases from J, with 10 bases between. The CDR3 is 13 residues long. CDR3 amino acids: CASSTGPYEKLFF. The CDR3 bases are TGTGCCAGCAGCACAGGGCCATATGAAAAACTGTTTTTT.

In its sample, this clone was seen once. This chain links TRBV24-1 with TRBJ1-1; D is possibly TRBD1 (6 bases). V was trimmed by 7 bases and J by 5 bases, leaving 7 bases between them. The CDR3 loop spans 11 amino acids. CDR1 and CDR2 from the germline V gene are KGHDR and SFDVKD. The CDR3 nucleotides are TGTGCCACCAGGCAGGGGACTGAAGCTTTCTTT. The encoded protein is CATRQGTEAFF.

The rearrangement links TRBV7-8 to TRBJ2-7, with D perhaps assigned TRBD1 or TRBD2 (5 bases each). CDR1 SGHVS and CDR2 FQNEAQ come from the germline V gene. The CDR3 totals 14 residues. With 2 bases removed from V and 3 bases from J, the gap between germline ends came to 11 bases. CDR3 DNA: TGTGCCAGCAGCTTATCGGGGACGGGCTACGAGCAGTACTTC. Translation gives CASSLSGTGYEQYF.

The genes are TRBV29-1 and TRBJ1-2; D gene uncertain. Germline V gene data show CDR1 as SQVTM and CDR2 as ANQGSEA. Trimming shortened V by 4 bases and J by 7 bases, and 7 bases separated the two germline ends. The CDR3 is 10 residues long. CDR3 loop: CSVVGRGYTF. In nucleotides, the CDR3 is TGCAGCGTTGTGGGCCGTGGCTACACCTTC.

This clone was observed once. The chain carries TRBV25-1 and TRBJ1-1; 7 nucleotides align to TRBD1. Trimming cost V 5 bases and J 3 bases; bases outside gene matches: 6. CDR1 is MGHDK, CDR2 SYGVNS, per germline. CDR3 length equals 14 residues. CDR3 sequence: CASSSPRGDTEAFF. For the CDR3, the DNA is TGTGCCAGCAGTTCCCCCAGGGGGGACACTGAAGCTTTCTTT. Complete variable domain (other parts from reference TRBV25-1 and TRBJ1-1): EADIYQTPRYLVIGTGKKITLECSQTMGHDKMYWYQQDPGMELHLIHYSYGVNSTEKGDLSSESTVSRIRTEHFPLTLESARPSHTSQYLCASSSPRGDTEAFFGQGTRLTVV.

This clone has more than one count but fewer than ten. CDR3 DNA: TGTGCCTGGAGTGGTTCCCCGGCCGGGGAGCCCCAGCATTTT. Protein: CAWSGSPAGEPQHF. The chain couples TRBV30 to TRBJ1-5; D remains ambiguous. The CDR3 spans 14 residues. Germline loops: CDR1 GTSNPN, CDR2 SVGIG (reference sequence). Trimming stripped 1 base from V and 8 bases from J, with 15 bases between.

The CDR3 region is CASSLGLNRGNEKLFF. In DNA form, the CDR3 reads TGCGCCAGCAGCTTGGGGTTAAACCGGGGGAATGAAAAACTGTTTTTT. The chain couples TRBV5-1 to TRBJ1-4, with a possible D match to TRBD1 (5 bases). The CDR3 totals 16 residues. V gave up 0 bases and J gave up 5 bases, with 14 bases separating them. Germline V lookup: CDR1 SGHRS, CDR2 YFSETQ.

J is TRBJ1-2 and V is TRBV20-1, with unresolved D. Looked up from germline, CDR1 is DFQATT and CDR2 is SNEGSKA (reference sequence). The CDR3 runs to 11 residues. Trimming cost V 3 bases and J 8 bases, with 10 bases left between them. The DNA for the CDR3 is TGCAGTGCTAGGCCCTTTTGGGGCTACACCTTC. This translates into CSARPFWGYTF.